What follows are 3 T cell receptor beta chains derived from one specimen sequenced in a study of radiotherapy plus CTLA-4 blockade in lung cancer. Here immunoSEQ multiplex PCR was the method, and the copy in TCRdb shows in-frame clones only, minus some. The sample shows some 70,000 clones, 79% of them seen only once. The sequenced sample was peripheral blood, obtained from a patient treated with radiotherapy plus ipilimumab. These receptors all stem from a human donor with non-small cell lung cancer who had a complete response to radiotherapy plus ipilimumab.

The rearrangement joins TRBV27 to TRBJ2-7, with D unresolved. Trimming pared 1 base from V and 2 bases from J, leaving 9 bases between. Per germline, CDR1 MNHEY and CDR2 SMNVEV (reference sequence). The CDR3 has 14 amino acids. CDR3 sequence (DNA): TGTGCCAGCAGTTTATTTCCAGAAGCCTACGAGCAGTACTTC. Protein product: CASSLFPEAYEQYF.

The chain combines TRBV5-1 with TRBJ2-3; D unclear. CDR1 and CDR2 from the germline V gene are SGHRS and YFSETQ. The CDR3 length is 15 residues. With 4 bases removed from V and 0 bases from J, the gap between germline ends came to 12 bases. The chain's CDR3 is CASSTGQSSTDTQYF. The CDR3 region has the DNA TGCGCCAGCAGCACGGGTCAATCTAGCACAGATACGCAGTATTTT.

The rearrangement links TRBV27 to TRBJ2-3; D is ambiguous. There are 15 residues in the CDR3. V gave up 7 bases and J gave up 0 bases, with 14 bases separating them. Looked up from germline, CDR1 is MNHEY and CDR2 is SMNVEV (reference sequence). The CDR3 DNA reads TGTGCCAGCACCTCGGACGCGGCTAGCACAGATACGCAGTATTTT. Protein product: CASTSDAASTDTQYF.